The 20 T cell receptor beta chains listed next were all sequenced from one sample in a study of technical replicates of blood from a handful of donors. The data were produced by immunoSEQ multiplex PCR, yet TCRdb's version contains in-frame clones alone and is incomplete. Here the sample spans over 85,000 clones, approximately 95% being singletons. The sequenced sample consisted of T cells isolated from PBMCs. The source of these receptors is a human donor in good health.

The chain has TRBV30 and TRBJ1-4; D is possibly TRBD1 (5 bases). Germline CDR1 and CDR2: GTSNPN and SVGIG (reference sequence). The length of the CDR3 is 14 residues. V lost 3 bases and J lost 5, with 13 bases in between. Here the CDR3 DNA reads TGTGCCTGGAGGGGGGGATTTAGGAATGAAAAACTGTTTTTT. It codes for CAWRGGFRNEKLFF.

This chain joins TRBV4-2 and TRBJ2-5; D ambiguous. The CDR3 extends over 15 amino acids. The V gene's germline CDR1 is LGHNA and CDR2 YNFKEQ. V lost 4 bases and J lost 1, with 13 bases in between. The CDR3 reads CASSRKESGQETQYF. CDR3 nucleotide sequence: TGTGCCAGCAGCCGTAAGGAGTCGGGCCAAGAGACCCAGTACTTC.

This chain connects TRBV2 to TRBJ2-3, with 7 bases matching TRBD2. There are 16 residues in the CDR3. Germline loops: CDR1 SNHLY, CDR2 FYNNEI. The V gene end was trimmed by 4 bases and the J gene end by 5 bases; junction bases not matched to a gene: 12. DNA of the CDR3: TGTGCCAGCAGTGTAAATAGCGGGCTTTCCGGAGATACGCAGTATTTT. It translates to CASSVNSGLSGDTQYF.

V is TRBV6-5 and J is TRBJ1-2, with D unclear. Germline V lookup: CDR1 MNHEY, CDR2 SVGAGI. V lost 0 bases and J 7 bases, leaving 12 bases between the germline ends. The CDR3 is 14 residues long. CDR3 in DNA: TGTGCCAGCAGTTACTCGAGTTTCCTTTCTGGCTACACCTTC. This translates into CASSYSSFLSGYTF.

This chain uses TRBV30 with TRBJ2-1, with 11 nucleotides matching TRBD2. This CDR3 comprises 19 residues. V dropped 3 bases and J dropped 7; count of bases not matched to a gene: 20. The germline V gene has CDR1 GTSNPN and CDR2 SVGIG (reference sequence). CDR3 protein: CAWRVPVNHRGLAVNEQFF. Here the CDR3 DNA reads TGTGCCTGGAGGGTCCCGGTTAACCATAGGGGACTAGCGGTGAATGAGCAGTTCTTC.

This clone was detected once. This chain links TRBV4-1 with TRBJ1-1, with 9 bases identical to TRBD1. This CDR3 has 16 amino acids. J lost 7 bases, V lost 0 bases, and 9 bases had no gene match. CDR1 and CDR2 (germline): MGHRA, YSYEKL. CDR3: CASSQDLWTGAYEAFF. As DNA, the CDR3 is TGCGCCAGCAGCCAAGACCTGTGGACAGGGGCTTATGAAGCTTTCTTT.

V gene TRBV7-7 combines with J gene TRBJ2-7; TRBD2 is a possible D gene (5 bases). CDR1 is SSHAT, CDR2 FNYEAQ, per germline (reference sequence). This CDR3 spans 13 amino acids. Trimming cost V 1 base and J 9 bases, with 13 bases left between them. CDR3 in amino acids: CASSLDTSSVQYF. CDR3 in DNA: TGTGCCAGCAGCTTAGATACTAGTTCGGTGCAGTACTTC.

The sample holds one count of this clone. This chain joins TRBV18 and TRBJ2-1; 11 nucleotides agree with TRBD2. The V and J ends lost 0 bases and 6 bases, in that order; junction bases with no gene match: 4. CDR1 is KGHSH, CDR2 LQKENI, per germline. The CDR3 sequence is 16 residues long. CDR3 coding DNA: TGTGCCAGCTCACCACCGGTAGCGGGAGGGCCCAATGAGCAGTTCTTC. Protein: CASSPPVAGGPNEQFF.

This chain joins TRBV5-1 and TRBJ2-5, with D tentatively TRBD2 (6 bases). This CDR3 is built from 15 residues. With 3 bases removed from V and 1 base from J, the gap between germline ends came to 13 bases. Germline loops: CDR1 SGHRS, CDR2 YFSETQ. The CDR3: CASSSGFGGQETQYF. The CDR3 nucleotides read TGCGCCAGCAGCTCTGGCTTCGGGGGCCAAGAGACCCAGTACTTC.

The rearrangement joins TRBV28 to TRBJ2-5; the D gene is possibly TRBD1 (6 bases). From germline, CDR1 is MDHEN and CDR2 SYDVKM. Trimming shortened V by 4 bases and J by 3 bases, and 15 bases separated the two germline ends. The CDR3 consists of 15 residues. The CDR3 protein is CASSSNLNREETQYF. The CDR3 nucleotides are TGTGCCAGCAGTTCCAATTTAAACAGGGAAGAGACCCAGTACTTC.

The gene calls are TRBV30 and TRBJ2-7; D is undetermined. Per the germline V gene, CDR1 is GTSNPN and CDR2 is SVGIG (reference sequence). This CDR3 comprises 14 residues. V gave up 2 bases and J gave up 1 base, with 12 bases separating them. CDR3 amino acids: CAWSNLAVSYEQYF. DNA for the CDR3: TGTGCCTGGAGTAATTTAGCCGTGTCCTACGAGCAGTACTTC.

There are a few counts of this clone. The CDR3 DNA is TGTGCCAGCAGCAGATACCGGGAACGGCCCTACGAGCAGTACTTC. It yields the protein CASSRYRERPYEQYF. The rearrangement uses TRBV5-4 and TRBJ2-7; a possible D gene is TRBD2 (5 bases). The ends were cut back, 4 bases at V and 2 bases at J, with 16 bases in the middle. CDR1 and CDR2 (germline): SGHNT, YYREEE (reference sequence). The CDR3 runs 15 residues. Together with reference TRBV5-4 and TRBJ2-7, the CDR3 gives the full variable domain: ETGVTQSPTHLIKTRGQQVTLRCSSQSGHNTVSWYQQALGQGPQFIFQYYREEENGRGNFPPRFSGLQFPNYSSELNVNALELDDSALYLCASSRYRERPYEQYFGPGTRLTVT.

V is TRBV29-1 and J is TRBJ2-1; TRBD2 is a possible D gene (6 bases). Trimming took 3 bases from V and 7 from J, leaving 13 bases between them. This CDR3 is 13 amino acids long. Germline loops: CDR1 SQVTM, CDR2 ANQGSEA. The CDR3 DNA sequence: TGCAGCGTTGACCAGCAGGGAGGAAATGAGCAGTTCTTC. Translating gives CSVDQQGGNEQFF.

This chain uses TRBV7-3 with TRBJ2-3; the D is unclear. The CDR3 extends over 13 amino acids. CDR1 is SGHTA, CDR2 FQGTGA, per germline. Trimming cost V 6 bases and J 2 bases, with 9 bases left between them. Here the CDR3 DNA reads TGTGCCAGCAGGGAGACTCACACAGATACGCAGTATTTT. As protein: CASRETHTDTQYF.

J is TRBJ2-5 and V is TRBV5-1; 13 bases agree with TRBD2. This CDR3 spans 15 amino acids. With V trimmed by 5 bases and J by 4 bases, 5 bases remained unmatched. Germline CDR1 SGHRS, CDR2 YFSETQ. CDR3 region: CASSALAGGLETQYF. For the CDR3, the DNA is TGCGCCAGCAGTGCACTAGCGGGAGGGTTAGAGACCCAGTACTTC.

V gene TRBV19 combines with J gene TRBJ2-2, with 9 bases identical to TRBD2. Germline lookup yields CDR1 LNHDA and CDR2 SQIVND (reference sequence). After removal of 1 base from V and 2 bases from J, the junction contained 2 bases not matched to a gene. The CDR3 is made up of 16 amino acids. Here the CDR3 DNA reads TGTGCCAGTAGTATAGGGGGACTAGCTAACACCGGGGAGCTGTTTTTT. Amino acid sequence: CASSIGGLANTGELFF.

This rearrangement joins TRBV9 to TRBJ1-2; D uncertain. V lost 0 bases to trimming and J lost 3 bases, with 12 bases between them. Germline lookup yields CDR1 SGDLS and CDR2 YYNGEE. The CDR3 totals 15 residues. CDR3 coding DNA: TGTGCCAGCAGCGTAGACGGGAGCTTGCACTATGGCTACACCTTC. Translating gives CASSVDGSLHYGYTF.

This rearrangement joins TRBV6-5 to TRBJ2-7, with a possible D match to TRBD2 (5 bases). This CDR3 has 13 residues. CDR1 is MNHEY, CDR2 SVGAGI, per germline. V gave up 6 bases and J gave up 5 bases, with 14 bases separating them. The CDR3 spells CASRDLAAHEQYF. The CDR3 nucleotides read TGTGCCAGCAGAGATCTAGCCGCTCACGAGCAGTACTTC.

CDR3 sequence: CASRKPGQAYNEQFF. The CDR3, as DNA: TGTGCCAGCAGGAAACCGGGACAGGCCTACAATGAGCAGTTCTTC. The chain has TRBV7-2 and TRBJ2-1, with 8 bases matching TRBD1. The germline gives CDR1 SGHTA, CDR2 FQGNSA. V gave up 6 bases and J gave up 2 bases; unmatched junction bases: 6. CDR3 size: 15 residues.

This sequence joins TRBV28 and TRBJ2-1, with a weak D call TRBD2 (6 bases). The CDR3 consists of 14 residues. Germline V gene sequence: CDR1 MDHEN, CDR2 SYDVKM. Trimming stripped 3 bases from V and 6 bases from J, with 12 bases between. CDR3 loop: CASSFLAESNEQFF. DNA of the CDR3: TGTGCCAGCAGTTTCTTAGCGGAGAGCAATGAGCAGTTCTTC.